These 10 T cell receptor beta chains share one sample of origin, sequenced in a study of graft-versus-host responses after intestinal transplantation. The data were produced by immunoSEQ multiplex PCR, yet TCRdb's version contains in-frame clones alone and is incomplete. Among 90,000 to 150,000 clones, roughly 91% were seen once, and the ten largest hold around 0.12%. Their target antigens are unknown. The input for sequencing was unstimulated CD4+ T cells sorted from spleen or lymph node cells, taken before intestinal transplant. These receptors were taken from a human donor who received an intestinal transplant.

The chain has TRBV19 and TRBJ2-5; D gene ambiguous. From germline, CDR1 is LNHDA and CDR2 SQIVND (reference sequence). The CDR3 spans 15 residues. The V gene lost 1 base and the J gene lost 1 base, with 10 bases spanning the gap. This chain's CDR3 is CASSIARFTQETQYF. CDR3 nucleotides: TGTGCCAGTAGTATAGCCAGGTTTACCCAAGAGACCCAGTACTTC.

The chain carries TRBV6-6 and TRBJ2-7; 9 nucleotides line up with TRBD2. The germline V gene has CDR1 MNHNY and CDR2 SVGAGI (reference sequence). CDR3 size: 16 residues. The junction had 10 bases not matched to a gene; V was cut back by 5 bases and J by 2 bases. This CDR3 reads CASSQRVGTSTYEQYF. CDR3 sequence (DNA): TGTGCCAGCAGTCAAAGGGTCGGGACTAGCACCTACGAGCAGTACTTC.

This chain's CDR3 is CASSLGTAPSKETQYF. The CDR3 bases are TGCGCCAGCAGCCTCGGGACAGCCCCGTCCAAAGAGACCCAGTACTTC. The J gene is TRBJ2-5, the V gene TRBV5-1; TRBD1 agrees at 7 bases. The junction had 12 bases not matched to a gene; V was cut back by 4 bases and J by 3 bases. The CDR3 length is 16 residues. Per germline, CDR1 SGHRS and CDR2 YFSETQ.

In nucleotides, the CDR3 is TGTGCCAGCAGCTTCTCCGGGGCAAAAGATACGCAGTATTTT. Protein product: CASSFSGAKDTQYF. V usage is TRBV5-6 and J usage is TRBJ2-3; the D call may be TRBD1 or TRBD2 (5 bases each). The germline V gene has CDR1 SGHDT and CDR2 YYEEEE. Trimming removed 2 bases at V and 5 bases at J, with 12 bases between. The CDR3 runs to 14 residues. The entire variable domain, with the rest obtained from reference TRBV5-6 and TRBJ2-3, is as follows: DAGVTQSPTHLIKTRGQQVTLRCSPKSGHDTVSWYQQALGQGPQFIFQYYEEEERQRGNFPDRFSGHQFPNYSSELNVNALLLGDSALYLCASSFSGAKDTQYFGPGTRLTVL.

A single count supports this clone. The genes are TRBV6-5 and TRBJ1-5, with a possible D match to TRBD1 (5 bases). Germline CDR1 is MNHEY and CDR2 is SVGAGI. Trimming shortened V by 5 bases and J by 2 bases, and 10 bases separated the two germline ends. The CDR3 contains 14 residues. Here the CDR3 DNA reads TGTGCCAGCAGTCACCAGGGTGGCAATCAGCCCCAGCATTTT. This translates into CASSHQGGNQPQHF.

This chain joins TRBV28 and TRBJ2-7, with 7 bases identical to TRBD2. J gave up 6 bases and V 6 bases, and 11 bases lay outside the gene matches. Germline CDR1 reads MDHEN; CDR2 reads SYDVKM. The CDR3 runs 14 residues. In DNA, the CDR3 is TGTGCCAGCAGCCCCCTGAGACTAGCCACCGAGCAGTACTTC. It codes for CASSPLRLATEQYF. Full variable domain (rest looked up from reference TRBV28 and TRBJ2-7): DVKVTQSSRYLVKRTGEKVFLECVQDMDHENMFWYRQDPGLGLRLIYFSYDVKMKEKGDIPEGYSVSREKKERFSLILESASTNQTSMYLCASSPLRLATEQYFGPGTRLTVT.

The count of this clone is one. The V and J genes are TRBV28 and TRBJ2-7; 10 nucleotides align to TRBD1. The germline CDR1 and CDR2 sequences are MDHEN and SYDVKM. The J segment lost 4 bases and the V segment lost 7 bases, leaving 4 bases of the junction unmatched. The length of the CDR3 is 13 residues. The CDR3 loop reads CASKRQGAYEQYF. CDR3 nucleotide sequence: TGTGCCAGCAAAAGACAGGGGGCATACGAGCAGTACTTC.

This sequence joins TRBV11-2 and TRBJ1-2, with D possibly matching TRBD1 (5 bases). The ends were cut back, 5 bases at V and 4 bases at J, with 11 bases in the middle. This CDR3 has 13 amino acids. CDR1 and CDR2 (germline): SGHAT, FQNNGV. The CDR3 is CASSLGESYGYTF. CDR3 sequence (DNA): TGTGCCAGCAGCCTAGGGGAGAGCTATGGCTACACCTTC.

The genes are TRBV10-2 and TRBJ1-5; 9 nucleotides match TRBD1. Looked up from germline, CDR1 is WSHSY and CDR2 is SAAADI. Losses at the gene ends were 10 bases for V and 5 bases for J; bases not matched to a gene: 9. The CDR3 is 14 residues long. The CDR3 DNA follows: TGCGCCACCCAGGGGGACAGGGCATATCAGCCCCAGCATTTT. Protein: CATQGDRAYQPQHF.

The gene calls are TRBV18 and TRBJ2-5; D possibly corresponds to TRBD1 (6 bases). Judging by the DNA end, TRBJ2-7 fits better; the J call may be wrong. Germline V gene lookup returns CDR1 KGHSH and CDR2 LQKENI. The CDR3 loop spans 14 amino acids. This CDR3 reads CASSQEQGSYEQYF. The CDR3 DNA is TGTGCCAGCTCACAAGAACAGGGCTCCTACGAGCAGTACTTC.